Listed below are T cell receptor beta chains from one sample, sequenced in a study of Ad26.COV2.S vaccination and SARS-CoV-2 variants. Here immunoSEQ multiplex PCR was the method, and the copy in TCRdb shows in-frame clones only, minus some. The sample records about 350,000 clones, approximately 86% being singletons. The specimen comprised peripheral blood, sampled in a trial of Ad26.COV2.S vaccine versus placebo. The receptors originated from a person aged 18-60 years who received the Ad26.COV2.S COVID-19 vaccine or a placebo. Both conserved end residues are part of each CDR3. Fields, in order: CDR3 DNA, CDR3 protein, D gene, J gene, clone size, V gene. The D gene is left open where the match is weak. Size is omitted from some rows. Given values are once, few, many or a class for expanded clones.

CDR3 DNA: TGTGCCAGCAGCTTGGGGCCAGCCCTAGGGTCCACTGAAGCTTTCTTT; CDR3 protein: CASSLGPALGSTEAFF; D gene: -; J gene: TRBJ1-1; clone size: -; V gene: TRBV7-2
CDR3 DNA: TGCGCCAGCAGCTTGGATGGACAGCCCCCGCGGACCCAGTACTTC; CDR3 protein: CASSLDGQPPRTQYF; D gene: -; J gene: TRBJ2-5; clone size: -; V gene: TRBV5-1
CDR3 DNA: TGTGCCAGCATCGGCGACGGCTACACCTTC; CDR3 protein: CASIGDGYTF; D gene: -; J gene: TRBJ1-2; clone size: -; V gene: TRBV6-5
CDR3 DNA: TGTGCCAGCAGCGTAGAGGGGGCTGAAGCTTTCTTT; CDR3 protein: CASSVEGAEAFF; D gene: -; J gene: TRBJ1-1; clone size: -; V gene: TRBV9
CDR3 DNA: TGCGCCAGCAGCTTGGCGGACAGGGACAATGAGCAGTTCTTC; CDR3 protein: CASSLADRDNEQFF; D gene: TRBD1; J gene: TRBJ2-1; clone size: -; V gene: TRBV5-1
CDR3 DNA: TGTGCCAGCAACAGACAGGAGGGACACGAGCAGTACTTC; CDR3 protein: CASNRQEGHEQYF; D gene: -; J gene: TRBJ2-7; clone size: -; V gene: TRBV2
CDR3 DNA: TGTGCCAGAAGCTTGGGGCGGCGGAACACAGATACGCAGTATTTT; CDR3 protein: CARSLGRRNTDTQYF; D gene: -; J gene: TRBJ2-3; clone size: -; V gene: TRBV5-3
CDR3 DNA: TGCGCCAGCAGCCAAGGGGCTAGCCGGCAGACCCAGTACTTC; CDR3 protein: CASSQGASRQTQYF; D gene: -; J gene: TRBJ2-5; clone size: -; V gene: TRBV4-3
CDR3 DNA: TGTGCCAGCAGTTTTTGGTCCGGAGACGCTTTCTTT; CDR3 protein: CASSFWSGDAFF; D gene: -; J gene: TRBJ1-1; clone size: -; V gene: TRBV6-5
CDR3 DNA: TGTGCCAGCAGCTTAGACCGGGTGGGAAACACCATATATTTT; CDR3 protein: CASSLDRVGNTIYF; D gene: -; J gene: TRBJ1-3; clone size: -; V gene: TRBV7-2
CDR3 DNA: TGCGCCAGCAGCTCCGGGACAGGGGGCGGAGGAAACACCATATATTTT; CDR3 protein: CASSSGTGGGGNTIYF; D gene: TRBD1; J gene: TRBJ1-3; clone size: -; V gene: TRBV5-1
CDR3 DNA: TGTGCCAGCAGTTACGGGGGCGGACGTAATGAAAAACTGTTTTTT; CDR3 protein: CASSYGGGRNEKLFF; D gene: -; J gene: TRBJ1-4; clone size: -; V gene: TRBV6-2/TRBV6-3
CDR3 DNA: TGTGCCAGCAGTTTATGGAGGGATAGGCACGAGCAGTACTTC; CDR3 protein: CASSLWRDRHEQYF; D gene: -; J gene: TRBJ2-7; clone size: -; V gene: TRBV28
CDR3 DNA: TGTGCCAGCAGCTCACGACAGGGTGGGAACGGGGAGCTGTTTTTT; CDR3 protein: CASSSRQGGNGELFF; D gene: TRBD1; J gene: TRBJ2-2; clone size: once; V gene: TRBV7-3
CDR3 DNA: TGTGCCAGCTCACCACCCTCGGATTCGGGAGGACGTGAAAAACTGTTTTTT; CDR3 protein: CASSPPSDSGGREKLFF; D gene: -; J gene: TRBJ1-4; clone size: -; V gene: TRBV18
CDR3 DNA: TGTGCCTGCACTAGCGGGAGGTATGAGCAGTTCTTC; CDR3 protein: CACTSGRYEQFF; D gene: TRBD2; J gene: TRBJ2-1; clone size: -; V gene: TRBV30
CDR3 DNA: TGCGCCAGCAGCTTGGAGGGACACAGCTATGGCTACACCTTC; CDR3 protein: CASSLEGHSYGYTF; D gene: -; J gene: TRBJ1-2; clone size: once; V gene: TRBV5-1
CDR3 DNA: TGTGCCTGGAGTGTTTCCTACGAGCAGTACTTC; CDR3 protein: CAWSVSYEQYF; D gene: -; J gene: TRBJ2-7; clone size: -; V gene: TRBV30
CDR3 DNA: TGTGCCAGCAGTTTAGGGGGGGCTGGCTACACCTTC; CDR3 protein: CASSLGGAGYTF; D gene: -; J gene: TRBJ1-2; clone size: few; V gene: TRBV12-3/TRBV12-4
CDR3 DNA: TGTGCCAGCAGTGACGGGGCAGGGCACACCGGGGAGCTGTTTTTT; CDR3 protein: CASSDGAGHTGELFF; D gene: -; J gene: TRBJ2-2; clone size: -; V gene: TRBV2
CDR3 DNA: TGTGCCTGGAGTGTAAATTGTTCGACGGGAAAACTGTTTTTT; CDR3 protein: CAWSVNCSTGKLFF; D gene: -; J gene: TRBJ1-4; clone size: -; V gene: TRBV30